This T cell receptor (beta chain) was captured in a study of cytomegalovirus exposure and HLA in healthy donors (TCRdb year 2017). About the investigation overall: According to a later analysis, the roughly 120 validation repertoires were produced on the same platform as the approximately 690 repertoires of the first cohort. The aim of the study was to test whether cataloging public T cell receptors could identify signatures of past pathogen exposure. Along with the roughly 670-subject first cohort, a separate validation cohort of over a hundred different subjects was used. High-throughput TCR immunosequencing, statistical association of individual TCRs with disease status, and machine learning were combined to predict cytomegalovirus infection status.

General findings and caveats noted by the study authors: A later analysis had no HLA typing for the validation cohort, so co-occurrence there was scored across all 130 or so repertoires. A later analysis found that TCRs clustered in the first cohort also tended to co-occur in the approximately 120 validation repertoires, with more than 90% of cluster scores above 0. A total of roughly 160 TCR beta chains were listed by the study as associated with cytomegalovirus. Most TCR sequences were seen in very few donors, while some public TCRs were found in many individuals. The authors suggested that the approach could potentially be extended to other disease states and immunological phenotypes. In vitro tests confirmed that a few of the cytomegalovirus-associated TCR beta chains recognize cytomegalovirus antigens. The classifier was reported to diagnose cytomegalovirus status with high specificity and sensitivity in both the original cohort and the validation cohort.

Comment on this clone: No antigen is known for it. Per-base qualities were not stored, and no clone one base away is much larger.

The library was produced with the immunoSEQ multiplex PCR assay. As for the authors' bioinformatics: A statistical classification framework was developed to diagnose cytomegalovirus status using the catalog of TCR beta chain sequences. TCRdb provides this immuneACCESS table in a form limited to in-frame rearrangements. Some clones are lacking; in checked studies, under half of them reflect an unresolved V gene, and why the rest are absent is not known. That table furnishes V, J and clone size, whereas the DNA furnished D and trimming. Present in this sample are about 110,000 clones, over 75% of which were seen just once. The ten largest account for 3% to 3.5% of the sample. Donors formed part of the validation cohort, which comprised approximately 130 subjects and was distinct from the first cohort of under 800 subjects. The material sequenced was PBMCs. This TCR derives from a woman aged 18-29 years in good health and CMV-seronegative.

The CDR3 protein: CASSLRIQDTIYF. The base sequence is TGCGCCAGCAGCTTGAGAATCCAGGACACCATATATTTT. The rearranged chain carries TRBV5-1 and TRBJ1-3, with an unclear D gene assignment. From the cysteine through the phenylalanine, the CDR3 covers 13 amino acids. Only the CDR3 region is kept as DNA, spanning 39 bases read in frame from base 1. V is reduced by 1 base and J by 8 bases, leaving a spacing of 10 bases between them. CDR1 and CDR2 are drawn from the germline V gene: SGHRS, YFSETQ. Joined to the reference TRBV5-1 and TRBJ1-3 proteins, this CDR3 gives the full variable domain: KAGVTQTPRYLIKTRGQQVTLSCSPISGHRSVSWYQQTPGQGLQFLFEYFSETQRNKGNFPGRFSGRQFSNSRSEMNVSTLELGDSALYLCASSLRIQDTIYFGEGSWLTVV.